This TCR beta chain was documented in a study of cytomegalovirus exposure and HLA in healthy donors. Study details: HLA-typed donors were the source of about 85 million unique TCRs, which an early data release held. Overall study findings and caveats: In a later analysis, several top co-occurrence clusters appeared linked to parvovirus B19, influenza, CMV and Epstein-Barr virus.

The length of the CDR3 is 15 residues. V was shortened by 6 bases and J by 5 bases, with 19 bases between the two germline ends. CDR1 is MNHNS and CDR2 is SASEGT in the germline V gene. PCR amplification relied on 60 Vbeta primers (plus 13 Jbeta primers). Assay used: immunoSEQ multiplex PCR; TCRdb lists only in-frame clones, some missing. The profile covers approximately 75,000 clones, with 65% to 70% appearing a single time and less than 25% taken by the ten largest. This clone was counted only a few times. The antigen is undetermined. This sequence originates from a man between 35 and 55 years old in good health and CMV-seropositive. The chain recombines TRBV6-1 with TRBJ1-1; the D gene is possibly TRBD1 (6 bases). The sample taken for sequencing was PBMCs. CDR3 loop: CASRRQVQSGTEAFF. The DNA for the CDR3 is TGTGCCAGCAGGAGACAGGTTCAGAGTGGGACTGAAGCTTTCTTT.